The sequence of this T cell receptor beta chain was determined in a study of cytomegalovirus exposure and HLA in healthy donors (TCRdb year 2017). With regard to the full study: According to an earlier analysis of 450 to 650 of the donors, 150 million to 200 million T cells yielded 117 million unique TCR beta sequences and about 280 Gb of sequence data. In the later analysis, no new phenotypic data were used to find candidate immune exposures; instead, reliance was placed on TCR beta sequences and their occurrence across donors. Donor age, sex, ethnicity and CMV serostatus were collected together with the repertoire data. The number of donors typed differed by locus, with roughly 620-630 for A, B, C, DRB1 and DQB1, 522 for DQA1, nearly 610 for DPA1, and 400 to 490 for DPB1. Genome-wide SNP genotypes for about 55% of the 666 donors were used in a later genetic analysis, which treated that subset as a discovery cohort. In a later analysis, previously published TCR beta repertoires from more than 500 donors were re-analyzed and high-resolution HLA genotyping was added so that TCR occurrence patterns could be studied. All discovery cohort repertoires had been generated on a single sequencing platform. Roughly 5 DR-DQ haplotypes were handled as single units for association and clustering because linkage in the cohort was strong. The study aimed to test whether cataloging public T cell receptors could reveal signatures of past pathogen exposure. To predict cytomegalovirus infection status, the study brought together high-throughput TCR immunosequencing, statistical association of individual TCRs with disease status, and machine learning. A separate validation cohort of more than 100 different subjects was used in addition to the roughly 620-subject first cohort. Among the roughly 370 genotyped donors, around 81% belonged to the genetic ancestry cluster associated with self-reported Caucasian donors. Class I and class II HLA loci were covered by the typing at four-digit resolution. Among roughly 400 genotyped donors of the cohort, an average of around 250,000 unique TCR beta nucleotide sequences was sequenced per donor, of which 15% to 20% were non-productive. An early release that covered 500 to 800 HLA-typed donors contained around 300 gigabases of sequencing data and tens of millions of unique TCR sequences. The study used immunosequencing to profile the T cell repertoires of several hundred subjects and linked those repertoires to cytomegalovirus serostatus. In an earlier analysis of a few hundred of the donors, high-throughput TCR beta sequencing was used to judge whether each TCR beta V gene segment behaved as functional or pseudogenic. What the study reported, not specific to this receptor: In both the original and validation cohorts, the classifier was reported to diagnose cytomegalovirus status with high specificity and sensitivity. The only immune exposure information available for the cohort was CMV serostatus. Some IMGT-functional V segments, including TRBV6-2 and TRBV6-3, could not be told apart with the 87-base-pair reads, so those segments were excluded. A further reported finding was that TCR beta sequences accurately predicted the HLA-A and HLA-B alleles for most subjects in the first cohort. At a false discovery rate of 0.05, a later analysis linked around 17,000 TCR beta sequences to specific HLA alleles. The study gave a list of around 170 TCR beta chains associated with cytomegalovirus. Strong co-occurrence of HLA alleles, especially DR and DQ, made assigning TCR associations to individual alleles difficult. Because some donors lacked HLA typing at each locus, the association tests relied only on the typed subset. A group of highly shared sequence variants was considered likely to be a technical artifact of the sequencing pipeline. An earlier analysis of some 590 of the donors showed that most TCR beta V segments appeared in productive rearrangements either about 87% or about 30% of the time, which broadly matched IMGT annotations. In vitro tests confirmed that three of the cytomegalovirus-associated TCR beta chains recognize cytomegalovirus antigens. Roughly uniform sequencing depth across donors was assumed in presence/absence analyses, although this assumption may not hold. According to the authors, the approach could potentially be generalized to other disease states and immunological phenotypes. The earlier analysis of 450 to 700 of the donors excluded approximately 15 rarely observed V segments, including chromosome 9 orphons, because counts were too low. In a later analysis, HLA-associated TCR beta chains showed more clonal expansion and lower generation probabilities than non-associated chains that were equally common. The cohort was sequenced for TCR beta chains only, and without alpha or paired-chain data the features that could be detected were limited. Correlated functional status among segregating V segments might be attributable to linkage disequilibrium, but an unknown experimental factor could not be ruled out. According to a later genetic analysis, donors in an Asian-associated ancestry cluster had fewer N-insertions in productive TCRs than the approximately 650-donor mean. According to a later analysis, most CMV-associated TCR beta chains appeared to be HLA-restricted, and the HLA associations seemed to be driven largely by CMV exposure. Across donors, most TCR sequences were observed very rarely, whereas some public TCRs were present in many individuals. A later analysis found that TCR association rates varied across HLA loci, with DRB1 alleles showing the most associated TCRs and HLA-C alleles the fewest. In a later analysis, several top co-occurrence clusters were reported to appear linked to parvovirus B19, influenza, CMV and Epstein-Barr virus. In a later genetic analysis, a missense DCLRE1C variant was associated with V-gene and J-gene trimming of TCR beta chains, and the association was replicated in an independent cohort.

Turning to this clone: The antigen it recognizes is unknown. Base-call qualities are not available, and no considerably larger clone is one nucleotide away.

The library was prepared using the immunoSEQ multiplex PCR assay. For the multiplex PCR, a mixture combining 60 forward primers for TCR Vbeta segments and 13 reverse primers for TCR Jbeta segments was used. Amplification of the CDR3 region of rearranged TCR beta genes was performed with a multiplex PCR assay on genomic DNA. The Illumina HiSeq System was used to sequence the amplified TCR beta libraries as 87-base-pair reads. As for the original processing: Across the 670 or so repertoires, a later analysis counted 78 million or so unique TCR beta chains, 9.5 million to 13 million of which were shared by at least two donors. Raw reads were error-corrected and collapsed into unique sequences by a nearest-neighbor algorithm in which closely related sequences were merged to remove PCR and sequencing errors. CDR3 sequences were aligned to IMGT reference sequences to assign V, D and J gene segments. For a sequence to be retained, a match of at least six nucleotides was required to both a V gene segment and a J gene segment. Rearrangements were classified as productive when the CDR3 lacked stop codons and remained in frame with V and J, and all other rearrangements were classified as non-productive. Following IMGT convention, CDR3 was defined as the stretch from the second conserved V-encoded cysteine up to the conserved J-encoded phenylalanine. Sequences without an unambiguous match to a single V gene segment were excluded from the earlier analysis of 587 of the donors. In an earlier analysis of about 590 of the donors, a V segment was called functional when productive rearrangements were above 56.7%, and segregating when the standard deviation between donors exceeded 5%. A statistical classification framework was built for diagnosing cytomegalovirus status from the catalog of TCR beta chain sequences. In a later analysis, TCR nucleotide sequences were compared against IMGT/GENE-DB human TR gene sequences so that V and J genes could be assigned. A later analysis assigned CDR3 sequences and most-parsimonious VDJ recombination scenarios with the TCRdist pipeline. In a later analysis, every TCR beta chain was defined by the combination of its CDR3 amino acid sequence and its V-gene family, and reads without a unique V-gene family were dropped. To address suspected cross-contamination and a sequencing artifact, a later analysis removed a few hundred highly shared, low-generation-probability nucleotide sequences. A later analysis calculated a clonal expansion index for each public chain from normalized within-repertoire ranks of inferred template counts. A later analysis computed generation probabilities with a VDJ recombination model fitted to out-of-frame rearrangements, and checked the results against IGoR. In a later analysis, hypergeometric tests were used to score TCR-TCR, TCR-HLA and TCR-CMV co-occurrence, with a repertoire-size bias correction applied to TCR pairs. In a later analysis, false discovery rates were estimated by permuting HLA or CMV assignments 20 times. In a later analysis, co-occurring TCRs were grouped using DBSCAN, and TCRdist sequence similarity was added for clustering within HLA-allele-positive subsets. Co-occurrence clustering excluded repertoires with fewer than 30,000 or more than 120,000 public chains, plus five with anomalous nucleotide sharing. Here the immuneACCESS table is served through TCRdb, limited to in-frame sequences with V and J called. Missing clones are a known gap in these copies; in checked studies unresolved V genes cover under half, and the rest lacks a known reason. For V, J and clone size, that table is used; D and trimming come from the DNA. This sample has some 150,000 clones in its table, and 81% of those were observed once. In total, the top ten clones hold approximately 13% of the sample.

V is shortened by 3 bases, J by 7 bases, and the region joining them spans 18 bases. The CDR3 numbers 14 residues from cysteine through phenylalanine. CDR3 DNA only is kept here, 42 bases in frame from base 1. From a lookup of the germline V gene (reference sequence), CDR1 and CDR2 are GTSNPN and SVGIG. The cohort consisted of some 730 healthy bone marrow donors. Cohort members were all nominally healthy when sampled, although unrecorded immune exposures were likely present. The donor tested CMV seronegative, placing the donor among the 350 to 400 seronegative members of the cohort. Every donor gave a peripheral blood sample, and the peripheral blood mononuclear cells from that sample were used for TCR beta sequencing. Genomic DNA extraction from the blood cell samples was performed with the Qiagen DNeasy Blood Extraction Kit.

The TCR comes from a woman aged 50 to 60 in good health and CMV-seronegative. This receptor chain uses TRBV30 and TRBJ1-1, with TRBD1 as a weak D call on 6 bases. Sample: PBMCs. The nucleotide sequence reads TGTGCCTGGAGATCGACGGGGAAAGGGGGTGAAGCTTTCTTT. It is translated as CAWRSTGKGGEAFF.